Below are 30 T cell receptor beta chains sequenced from a single sample in a study of sequential checkpoint blockade in melanoma. Sequencing used immunoSEQ multiplex PCR; TCRdb keeps in-frame clones, though not all of them. Of over 8,000 clones listed, approximately 82% are singletons. This sample's treatment: randomized to nivolumab then ipilimumab (arm A) or the reverse (arm B). This sample comprised CD8+ T cells sorted from blood (inferred from file names), obtained from a patient given nivolumab and ipilimumab in sequence. The receptor set was obtained from a human donor with melanoma.

V usage is TRBV7-9 and J usage is TRBJ2-7; TRBD2 agrees at 8 bases. With 5 bases clipped from V and 0 bases from J, the junction kept 9 bases outside the gene matches. This CDR3 is 16 amino acids long. Germline CDR1 reads SEHNR; CDR2 reads FQNEAQ (reference sequence). The CDR3 DNA follows: TGTGCCAGCAGCCCTGGACTACTAGCGGCCTCCTACGAGCAGTACTTC. Residues: CASSPGLLAASYEQYF.

The rearrangement joins TRBV9 to TRBJ2-1; no reliable D call. CDR3 length equals 13 residues. V lost 2 bases and J lost 10, with 13 bases in between. The V gene's germline CDR1 is SGDLS and CDR2 YYNGEE. CDR3 loop: CASSVMGAREQFF. The CDR3 nucleotides are TGTGCCAGCAGCGTTATGGGCGCGCGAGAGCAGTTCTTC.

V is TRBV27 and J is TRBJ2-1; 8 bases line up with TRBD2. V trimming: 0 bases; J trimming: 3 bases; junction bases outside the gene matches: 7. Per the germline V gene, CDR1 is MNHEY and CDR2 is SMNVEV (reference sequence). There are 17 residues in the CDR3. DNA for the CDR3: TGTGCCAGCAGTTTATCCCCGGGTAGCGGGAACTACAATGAGCAGTTCTTC. As protein: CASSLSPGSGNYNEQFF.

This clone has just a few counts. This chain uses TRBV19 with TRBJ1-2; D call uncertain. Germline loops: CDR1 LNHDA, CDR2 SQIVND (reference sequence). The germline V and J ends were trimmed by 7 bases and 4 bases, with 7 bases remaining between them. There are 11 residues in the CDR3. CDR3 region: CASKEGYGYTF. The CDR3 DNA sequence: TGTGCCAGTAAGGAGGGCTATGGCTACACCTTC. Full variable domain (missing parts from reference TRBV19 and TRBJ1-2): DGGITQSPKYLFRKEGQNVTLSCEQNLNHDAMYWYRQDPGQGLRLIYYSQIVNDFQKGDIAEGYSVSREKKESFPLTVTSAQKNPTAFYLCASKEGYGYTFGSGTRLTVV.

The genes are TRBV15 and TRBJ1-2, with D maybe TRBD1 (5 bases). The germline V and J ends were trimmed by 4 bases and 3 bases, with 18 bases remaining between them. CDR3 length equals 16 residues. From germline, CDR1 is LNHNV and CDR2 YYDKDF (reference sequence). CDR3 nucleotides: TGTGCCACCAGCACAGCTCTCGAACAGGTCGACTATGGCTACACCTTC. As protein: CATSTALEQVDYGYTF.

The rearrangement links TRBV7-9 to TRBJ2-1; D is perhaps TRBD2 (5 bases). This CDR3 is built from 13 residues. V was trimmed by 5 bases and J by 5 bases, leaving 10 bases between them. CDR1 and CDR2 from the germline V gene are SEHNR and FQNEAQ (reference sequence). The CDR3 reads CASSPSGNNEQFF. The CDR3 region has the DNA TGTGCCAGCAGCCCCAGCGGTAACAATGAGCAGTTCTTC.

The chain couples TRBV10-2 to TRBJ1-1; a possible D gene is TRBD1 (5 bases). This CDR3 is built from 12 residues. V dropped 10 bases and J dropped 3 bases, with 12 bases sitting between them. Germline CDR1 and CDR2: WSHSY and SAAADI. The CDR3 sequence is CATSAGDTEAFF. CDR3 in DNA: TGCGCCACAAGCGCGGGGGACACTGAAGCTTTCTTT.

Only one count was recorded for this clone. The rearrangement uses TRBV6-1 and TRBJ1-3, with D unresolved. V was cut by 6 bases and J by 0 bases, with 9 bases left in between. CDR3 length: 14 amino acids. Germline values: CDR1 MNHNS, CDR2 SASEGT. CDR3 amino acids: CASRTLSSGNTIYF. The CDR3 DNA reads as TGTGCCAGCAGAACATTAAGCTCTGGAAACACCATATATTTT.

The CDR3: CATSTGLAAHEQFF. CDR3 DNA: TGTGCCACCAGCACAGGACTAGCCGCCCATGAGCAGTTCTTC. The rearrangement links TRBV15 to TRBJ2-1, with 8 bases that match TRBD2. V was pared by 4 bases and J by 8 bases, with 7 bases of the junction left unmatched. Germline V CDR1 and CDR2: LNHNV, YYDKDF (reference sequence). The CDR3 runs 14 residues. Looking up the rest from reference TRBV15 and TRBJ2-1 gives the full variable domain: DAMVIQNPRYQVTQFGKPVTLSCSQTLNHNVMYWYQQKSSQAPKLLFHYYDKDFNNEADTPDNFQSRRPNTSFCFLDIRSPGLGDTAMYLCATSTGLAAHEQFFGPGTRLTVL.

Only one count was recorded for this clone. This chain connects TRBV5-6 to TRBJ1-5; possibly TRBD1 for D (5 bases). The V end lost 6 bases, the J end lost 4 bases, and 11 bases lay between the germline ends. The germline V gene has CDR1 SGHDT and CDR2 YYEEEE. The CDR3 is made up of 13 amino acids. The CDR3 DNA reads TGTGCCAGCACCCTGGGGGGGAATCAGCCCCAGCATTTT. It yields the protein CASTLGGNQPQHF.

This clone appeared a single time. The V gene is TRBV27, the J gene TRBJ2-1; 14 positions agree with TRBD2. Germline CDR1 and CDR2: MNHEY and SMNVEV (reference sequence). CDR3 length: 16 amino acids. The V gene end was trimmed by 5 bases and the J gene end by 9 bases; junction bases not matched to a gene: 9. Here the CDR3 reads CASSPSGTSGSSEQFF. CDR3 nucleotide sequence: TGTGCCAGCAGTCCCTCCGGGACTAGCGGGAGTAGTGAGCAGTTCTTC.

This clone is large in the sample. This chain joins TRBV7-9 and TRBJ2-6; D not resolved. There are 14 residues in the CDR3. Germline CDR1 SEHNR, CDR2 FQNEAQ (reference sequence). V lost 6 bases to trimming and J lost 0 bases, with 6 bases between them. The DNA of the CDR3 is TGTGCCAGCAGTTCGGTCTCTGGGGCCAACGTCCTGACTTTC. Translating gives CASSSVSGANVLTF.

This clone was seen just once. The chain couples TRBV6-4 to TRBJ2-2; the match to TRBD2 covers 12 bases. Trimming at V came to 5 bases and at J to 1 base, leaving 5 bases not matched to a gene. Germline loops: CDR1 MRHNA, CDR2 SNTAGT. The CDR3 runs to 17 residues. For the CDR3, the DNA is TGTGCCAGCAGTCGACTAGCGGGAGAAGTGAACACCGGGGAGCTGTTTTTT. Its protein product is CASSRLAGEVNTGELFF.

This clone was counted once. The V and J genes are TRBV19 and TRBJ2-1, with TRBD1 matching 7 bases. CDR1 and CDR2 (germline): LNHDA, SQIVND (reference sequence). This CDR3 region has 17 residues. V was clipped by 5 bases and J by 6 bases; unmatched bases: 16. The CDR3 DNA reads TGTGCCAGTAGTTCCCTAACAGGGGATTCTACTCGCAATGAGCAGTTCTTC. It codes for CASSSLTGDSTRNEQFF. Full variable domain (missing parts from reference TRBV19 and TRBJ2-1): DGGITQSPKYLFRKEGQNVTLSCEQNLNHDAMYWYRQDPGQGLRLIYYSQIVNDFQKGDIAEGYSVSREKKESFPLTVTSAQKNPTAFYLCASSSLTGDSTRNEQFFGPGTRLTVL.

The chain carries TRBV11-2 and TRBJ1-2; D unresolved. V lost 3 bases, J lost 0 bases, and 8 bases lay in between. The CDR3 contains 14 residues. Per the germline V gene, CDR1 is SGHAT and CDR2 is FQNNGV. The chain's CDR3 is CASSFDTSNYGYTF. CDR3 DNA sequence: TGTGCCAGCAGCTTTGACACCTCTAACTATGGCTACACCTTC.

The chain couples TRBV27 to TRBJ2-1; 10 bases map to TRBD2. Germline-derived CDR1 and CDR2 are MNHEY and SMNVEV (reference sequence). CDR3 size: 15 residues. V lost 6 bases, J lost 9 bases, and 11 bases stayed unmatched. The CDR3: CASRGLASLSAEQFF. The CDR3 bases are TGTGCCAGCAGGGGACTAGCGAGCCTTAGCGCTGAGCAGTTCTTC.

This chain links TRBV27 with TRBJ2-3, with a possible D match to TRBD1 (6 bases). V shed 9 bases and J shed 4 bases, with 17 bases lying between them. The CDR3 extends over 14 amino acids. Looked up from germline, CDR1 is MNHEY and CDR2 is SMNVEV (reference sequence). This CDR3 is CASWGRGIADTQYF. The CDR3 nucleotides are TGTGCCAGTTGGGGGCGCGGAATCGCAGATACGCAGTATTTT.

The chain links TRBV9 to TRBJ1-1, with D unclear. CDR1 is SGDLS and CDR2 is YYNGEE in the germline V gene. The CDR3 sequence is 14 residues long. Deletions cut 4 bases from V and 0 bases from J, with 10 bases between. The CDR3 DNA sequence: TGTGCCAGCAGCACCTATTTCATGAACACTGAAGCTTTCTTT. Translation: CASSTYFMNTEAFF. Based on the CDR3 plus reference TRBV9 and TRBJ1-1, the full variable domain is DSGVTQTPKHLITATGQRVTLRCSPRSGDLSVYWYQQSLDQGLQFLIQYYNGEERAKGNILERFSAQQFPDLHSELNLSSLELGDSALYFCASSTYFMNTEAFFGQGTRLTVV.

The chain combines TRBV7-9 with TRBJ2-7; 8 positions match TRBD2. The CDR3 spans 12 residues. The germline gives CDR1 SEHNR, CDR2 FQNEAQ (reference sequence). Trimming removed 5 bases from V and 6 bases from J; junction bases left unmatched: 3. CDR3 residues: CASSRTSTEQYF. CDR3 DNA: TGTGCCAGCAGCCGGACTAGCACCGAGCAGTACTTC.

Only one count was recorded for this clone. The chain recombines TRBV30 with TRBJ2-7, with D unclear. CDR1 is GTSNPN, CDR2 SVGIG, per germline (reference sequence). The CDR3 length is 12 residues. V was trimmed by 1 base and J by 3 bases, leaving 7 bases between them. As DNA, the CDR3 is TGTGCCTGGAGTGGTTCAGGCTACGAGCAGTACTTC. It specifies CAWSGSGYEQYF. The full variable domain, in which reference TRBV30 and TRBJ2-7 provide the parts outside the CDR3, is SQTIHQWPATLVQPVGSPLSLECTVEGTSNPNLYWYRQAAGRGLQLLFYSVGIGQISSEVPQNLSASRPQDRQFILSSKKLLLSDSGFYLCAWSGSGYEQYFGPGTRLTVT.

This clone has just one count. The gene calls are TRBV27 and TRBJ2-7; 7 bases agree with TRBD1. CDR3 length equals 13 residues. V dropped 6 bases and J dropped 2; count of bases not matched to a gene: 4. CDR1 is MNHEY, CDR2 SMNVEV, per germline (reference sequence). CDR3 sequence reads: CASSSGQTYEQYF. In nucleotides, the CDR3 is TGTGCCAGCAGCTCGGGACAGACCTACGAGCAGTACTTC.

The chain joins TRBV4-1 to TRBJ2-1, with D maybe TRBD2 (5 bases). This CDR3 is 17 amino acids long. Trimming stripped 3 bases from V and 1 base from J, with 16 bases between. Germline CDR1 and CDR2: MGHRA and YSYEKL. CDR3 loop: CASSQIGLASSYNEQFF. In DNA form, the CDR3 reads TGCGCCAGCAGCCAGATAGGCCTAGCAAGTTCCTACAATGAGCAGTTCTTC.

The J gene is TRBJ1-2, the V gene TRBV6-4; 9 bases fit TRBD1. Germline lookup yields CDR1 MRHNA and CDR2 SNTAGT. This CDR3 is built from 13 residues. The ends lost 0 bases at V and 8 bases at J; junction bases unmatched: 1. The CDR3 bases are TGTGCCAGCAGTGACTCGACAGGGGGAGGCTACACCTTC. Its protein is CASSDSTGGGYTF.

The chain uses TRBV2 and TRBJ2-7; 9 bases line up with TRBD1. Germline CDR1 and CDR2: SNHLY and FYNNEI. V shed 2 bases and J 5 bases; nucleotides not matched to a gene: 13. This CDR3 has 17 residues. CDR3 region: CASSEPRDRVIMDEQYF. In DNA form, the CDR3 reads TGTGCCAGCAGTGAACCCAGGGACAGGGTAATTATGGACGAGCAGTACTTC.

This clone was counted a few times. The chain carries TRBV4-1 and TRBJ1-5; D is uncertain. V was clipped by 0 bases and J by 6 bases, with 15 bases between them. CDR3 size: 16 residues. Germline V gives CDR1 MGHRA, CDR2 YSYEKL. The CDR3 DNA follows: TGCGCCAGCAGCCAAGAGGTGGCAGCGCGCCGTCAGCCCCAGCATTTT. The encoded protein is CASSQEVAARRQPQHF.

The rearrangement joins TRBV2 to TRBJ1-5; possible D gene TRBD1, 5 bases. The V gene's germline CDR1 is SNHLY and CDR2 FYNNEI. V was trimmed by 1 base and J by 6 bases, leaving 13 bases between them. The CDR3 contains 15 residues. CDR3 DNA sequence: TGTGCCAGCAGTGAAGAGGCAGGGACTCGTCAGCCCCAGCATTTT. It translates to CASSEEAGTRQPQHF.

Here the CDR3 reads CASSIVTAGWDEQFF. CDR3 DNA sequence: TGTGCCAGTAGTATAGTAACGGCGGGGTGGGATGAGCAGTTCTTC. The rearrangement uses TRBV19 and TRBJ2-1; tentative D call: TRBD2 (6 bases). CDR3 length: 15 amino acids. The germline V gene encodes CDR1 LNHDA and CDR2 SQIVND (reference sequence). Trimming pared 1 base from V and 8 bases from J, leaving 15 bases between.

The chain carries TRBV10-3 and TRBJ1-5; D ambiguous. The V and J ends lost 0 bases and 2 bases respectively, with 17 bases between them. This CDR3 contains 18 residues. Germline loops: CDR1 ENHRY, CDR2 SYGVKD. CDR3 sequence reads: CAISESRAASVRNQPQHF. The CDR3 nucleotides read TGTGCCATCAGTGAGTCGAGGGCAGCCTCGGTACGCAATCAGCCCCAGCATTTT.

The chain joins TRBV2 to TRBJ1-1, with D possibly matching TRBD1 (5 bases). Looked up from germline, CDR1 is SNHLY and CDR2 is FYNNEI. V was cut by 3 bases and J by 5 bases, with 13 bases left in between. The CDR3 consists of 14 residues. The CDR3 loop is CASSELRQRTEAFF. DNA for the CDR3: TGTGCCAGCAGTGAGTTGAGACAGAGGACTGAAGCTTTCTTT.

The J gene is TRBJ1-4, the V gene TRBV11-2; 9 positions agree with TRBD1. Germline lookup yields CDR1 SGHAT and CDR2 FQNNGV. With V trimmed by 1 base and J by 7 bases, 4 bases remained unmatched. The CDR3 sequence is 15 residues long. As DNA, the CDR3 is TGTGCCAGCAGCTTAGGGACAGGGGAAGGTGAAAAACTGTTTTTT. Translation: CASSLGTGEGEKLFF. The full variable domain, completed using reference TRBV11-2 and TRBJ1-4, is EAGVAQSPRYKIIEKRQSVAFWCNPISGHATLYWYQQILGQGPKLLIQFQNNGVVDDSQLPKDRFSAERLKGVDSTLKIQPAKLEDSAVYLCASSLGTGEGEKLFFGSGTQLSVL.